The 17 T cell receptor beta chains reported below all come from one sample, sequenced in a study of T cells after yellow fever vaccination. TCRdb reanalysed the 5' RACE reads using MiXCR and keeps one entry per CDR3 protein. The data hold almost 30,000 distinct CDR3 sequences, with about 5% observed a single time. The material was CD8+ T cells sorted from PBMCs, obtained 10 days after the yellow fever booster vaccination. These receptors originate from a man younger than 40 who received the YFV17D yellow fever vaccine.

There are many counts of this clonotype. The CDR3 protein is CSVPGYPTRDEQYF. CDR3 nucleotide sequence: TGCAGCGTTCCCGGGTATCCCACCCGAGACGAGCAGTACTTC. The chain carries TRBV29-1 and TRBJ2-7, with D unclear. Looked up from germline, CDR1 is SQVTM and CDR2 is ANQGSEA. V was cut by 5 bases and J by 5 bases, with 19 bases left in between. The CDR3 length is 14 residues.

This clonotype was seen ten or more times. The rearrangement joins TRBV7-2 to TRBJ2-1; perhaps TRBD2 as D (5 bases). The CDR3 has 14 amino acids. V was clipped by 1 base and J by 9 bases, with 13 bases between them. Germline V gene sequence: CDR1 SGHTA, CDR2 FQGNSA. The CDR3 loop is CASSLEVGVGEQFF. CDR3 nucleotides: TGTGCCAGCAGCTTAGAAGTGGGAGTGGGTGAGCAGTTCTTC.

There are many counts of this clonotype. The chain uses TRBV27 and TRBJ2-3; TRBD2 might be the D (5 bases). This CDR3 comprises 14 residues. V dropped 3 bases and J dropped 1 base, with 8 bases sitting between them. CDR1 and CDR2 (germline): MNHEY, SMNVEV (reference sequence). The CDR3 bases are TGTGCCAGCAGTTTTGTTAGCGGCACAGATACGCAGTATTTT. It specifies CASSFVSGTDTQYF.

This clonotype showed up many times. The gene calls are TRBV3-1 and TRBJ2-3; tentatively, D is TRBD2 (6 bases). This CDR3 has 17 amino acids. Deletions cut 1 base from V and 0 bases from J, with 14 bases between. Per germline, CDR1 LGHDT and CDR2 YNNKEL (reference sequence). The CDR3 is CASSQGMGSGSTDTQYF. The DNA for the CDR3 is TGTGCCAGCAGCCAAGGGATGGGAAGCGGGAGCACAGATACGCAGTATTTT.

The rearrangement links TRBV7-6 to TRBJ2-7; D ambiguous. The V gene's germline CDR1 is SGHVS and CDR2 FNYEAQ. The CDR3 covers 15 residues. V was trimmed by 5 bases and J by 6 bases, leaving 20 bases between them. The CDR3 loop reads CASSTYTGSTGEQYF. CDR3 DNA: TGTGCCAGCAGCACCTACACCGGGTCGACGGGCGAGCAGTACTTC. Drawing the rest from reference TRBV7-6 and TRBJ2-7, the complete variable domain is GAGVSQSPRYKVTKRGQDVALRCDPISGHVSLYWYRQALGQGPEFLTYFNYEAQQDKSGLPNDRFSAERPEGSISTLTIQRTEQRDSAMYRCASSTYTGSTGEQYFGPGTRLTVT.

This clonotype was recorded many times. This rearrangement joins TRBV20-1 to TRBJ2-7; D possibly matches TRBD1 or TRBD2 (6 bases each). In germline, CDR1 is DFQATT, CDR2 SNEGSKA (reference sequence). The CDR3 extends over 16 amino acids. V was trimmed by 0 bases and J by 2 bases, leaving 17 bases between them. The CDR3 region has the DNA TGCAGTGCTAGAGATCGCGCAAGGGGGGTCACCTACGAGCAGTACTTC. Its protein product is CSARDRARGVTYEQYF.

This clonotype has at least ten counts. This sequence joins TRBV4-3 and TRBJ1-1; D is ambiguous. The CDR3 spans 16 residues. The germline CDR1 and CDR2 sequences are LGHNA and YSLEER. Trimming took 6 bases from V and 1 from J, leaving 18 bases between them. The CDR3 loop is CASRVAPSTRNTEAFF. Written as DNA, the CDR3 is TGCGCCAGCAGGGTAGCCCCTTCGACCCGGAACACTGAAGCTTTCTTT.

Many counts were recorded for this clonotype. The chain couples TRBV29-1 to TRBJ2-2; D is ambiguous. V lost 6 bases to trimming and J lost 7 bases, with 18 bases between them. Per the germline V gene, CDR1 is SQVTM and CDR2 is ANQGSEA. This CDR3 contains 14 residues. In nucleotides, the CDR3 is TGCAGCGTCTATGATAATAGGGCGGACGGGGAGCTGTTTTTT. Its translation: CSVYDNRADGELFF.

This clonotype was picked up many times. The chain joins TRBV24-1 to TRBJ2-7; D possibly corresponds to TRBD2 (5 bases). The V end was cut by 1 base, the J end by 5 bases, with 8 bases between. The CDR3 contains 13 residues. Germline V gene lookup returns CDR1 KGHDR and CDR2 SFDVKD. This CDR3 is CATSDLAGDEQYF. In DNA, the CDR3 is TGTGCCACCAGTGATTTAGCCGGGGACGAGCAGTACTTC.

Ten or more counts support this clonotype. V gene TRBV15 combines with J gene TRBJ2-7; 7 bases match TRBD1. There are 16 residues in the CDR3. V gave up 0 bases and J gave up 5 bases; unmatched junction bases: 10. Germline V lookup: CDR1 LNHNV, CDR2 YYDKDF (reference sequence). CDR3 sequence (DNA): TGTGCCACCAGCAGAGATATAGGGACAGTGGACCACGAGCAGTACTTC. The encoded protein is CATSRDIGTVDHEQYF.

This clonotype has a handful of counts. The chain recombines TRBV11-2 with TRBJ2-1; 8 bases agree with TRBD2. The CDR3 consists of 11 residues. The trim removed 4 bases at V and 15 bases at J, leaving 5 bases unmatched. Germline V CDR1 and CDR2: SGHAT, FQNNGV. CDR3 sequence: CASSSSGSGFF. CDR3 DNA: TGTGCCAGCAGCTCGAGCGGGAGTGGGTTCTTC.

In this sample, this clonotype turned up many times. The chain links TRBV19 to TRBJ2-2; no clear D gene. The V gene lost 7 bases and the J gene lost 5 bases, with 5 bases spanning the gap. CDR3 length equals 11 residues. Per germline, CDR1 LNHDA and CDR2 SQIVND (reference sequence). The CDR3 bases are TGTGCCAGTACAACGACCGGGGAGCTGTTTTTT. Translation gives CASTTTGELFF.

This clonotype has ten or more counts. This chain uses TRBV7-9 with TRBJ2-5; D tentatively reads TRBD1 or TRBD2 (5 bases each). Germline V lookup: CDR1 SEHNR, CDR2 FQNEAQ (reference sequence). V lost 7 bases, J lost 3 bases, and 21 bases lay in between. This CDR3 is built from 16 residues. The CDR3 region is CASNIGGDVEKETQYF. As DNA, the CDR3 is TGTGCCAGCAACATCGGTGGGGACGTGGAGAAAGAGACCCAGTACTTC.

This clonotype has a count of ten or more. The chain uses TRBV29-1 and TRBJ2-7; 11 bases match TRBD2. This CDR3 is built from 13 residues. The V gene end was trimmed by 7 bases and the J gene end by 7 bases; junction bases not matched to a gene: 9. Germline lookup yields CDR1 SQVTM and CDR2 ANQGSEA. CDR3 amino acids: CSAGTSGMREQYF. CDR3 bases: TGCAGCGCCGGGACTAGCGGCATGAGGGAGCAGTACTTC.

This clonotype was seen ten or more times. This rearrangement joins TRBV5-4 to TRBJ2-2; D gene uncertain. V shed 4 bases and J shed 4 bases, with 5 bases lying between them. This CDR3 has 12 amino acids. From germline, CDR1 is SGHNT and CDR2 YYREEE (reference sequence). This CDR3 reads CASSVGTGELFF. DNA for the CDR3: TGTGCCAGCAGCGTCGGCACCGGGGAGCTGTTTTTT.

There are many counts of this clonotype. The chain couples TRBV11-3 to TRBJ2-3; D unclear. V was cut by 8 bases and J by 5 bases, with 14 bases left in between. The CDR3 extends over 13 amino acids. Per the germline V gene, CDR1 is SGHNT and CDR2 is YENEEA. The CDR3 DNA follows: TGTGCCAGCCCCGGACGGGCGGAAGATACGCAGTATTTT. Its protein product is CASPGRAEDTQYF.

This clonotype was detected ten times or more. This chain joins TRBV7-9 and TRBJ2-5; possibly TRBD2 for D (5 bases). Germline values: CDR1 SEHNR, CDR2 FQNEAQ (reference sequence). V lost 6 bases and J lost 0, with 5 bases in between. The CDR3 is 12 amino acids. CDR3 coding DNA: TGTGCCAGCAGGAGGGACCAAGAGACCCAGTACTTC. Encoded protein: CASRRDQETQYF.